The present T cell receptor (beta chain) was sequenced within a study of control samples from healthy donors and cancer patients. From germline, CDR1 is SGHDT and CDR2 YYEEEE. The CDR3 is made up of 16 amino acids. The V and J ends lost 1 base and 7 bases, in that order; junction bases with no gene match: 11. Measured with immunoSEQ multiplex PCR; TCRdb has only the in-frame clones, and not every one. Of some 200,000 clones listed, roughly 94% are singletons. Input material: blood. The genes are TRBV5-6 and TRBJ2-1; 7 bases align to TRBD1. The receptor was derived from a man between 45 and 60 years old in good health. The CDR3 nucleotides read TGTGCCAGCAGCTTGTTTGTCGAGACAGGGAGAAATGAGCAGTTCTTC. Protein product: CASSLFVETGRNEQFF. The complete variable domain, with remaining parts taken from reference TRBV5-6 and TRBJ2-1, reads DAGVTQSPTHLIKTRGQQVTLRCSPKSGHDTVSWYQQALGQGPQFIFQYYEEEERQRGNFPDRFSGHQFPNYSSELNVNALLLGDSALYLCASSLFVETGRNEQFFGPGTRLTVL.